The present TCR beta chain was sequenced within a study of T cell responses to AZD1222 COVID-19 vaccine. Germline V gene data show CDR1 as SNHLY and CDR2 as FYNNEI. CDR3 size: 11 residues. Trimming pared 8 bases from V and 9 bases from J, leaving 11 bases between. Assay used: immunoSEQ multiplex PCR; TCRdb lists only in-frame clones, some missing. The table lists 100,000 or so clones, roughly 82% of them singletons. Study-level results: Donors were mostly white British, more females; clonal diversity possibly underestimated. There were repertoire samples only from the period after the peak T cell response.

With respect to this clone: Its antigen remains unknown.

The chain carries TRBV2 and TRBJ1-3; D is uncertain. Source: peripheral blood, taken on day 0 of AZD1222 vaccination. The sequence derives from an adult in good health. This CDR3 reads CASFGFGTIYF. The CDR3 DNA is TGTGCCAGCTTTGGATTCGGCACCATATATTTT.